Below are 10 T cell receptor beta chains sequenced from a single sample in a study of tissue T cells after allogeneic stem cell transplantation. The time point here: mouse harvest day 7 after allogeneic transplant. The graft held 10^6 splenic CD5+ T cells and 10^7 T-cell-depleted bone marrow cells. TCRdb's copy holds only in-frame clones and misses some; the assay was immunoSEQ multiplex PCR. The top ten clones hold 4% to 5.5% of a sample with more than 7,000 clones, approximately 52% of them seen once. Sequences were obtained from gut tissue. The receptors shown here come from a female BALB/c mouse given C57BL/6 T cells with graft-versus-host disease after an allogeneic hematopoietic cell transplant.

To note about this clone: Germline and genes: mouse. The read gets to within 1 residue of the CDR3 end, and the germline J gene fills in the rest. The chain carries TRBV23 and TRBJ2-5; TRBD1 was called by the table and not checked on the DNA. The CDR3 is made up of 13 amino acids. Germline CDR1 is KGHTA and CDR2 is FQNQQP. The CDR3 protein is CSSSQQGGDTQYF. CDR3 bases read: TGCTCCAGCAGTCAGCAGGGCGGGGACACCCAGTAC.

A few counts support this clone. Gene names follow the mouse nomenclature. Coverage ceases 1 residue before the CDR3 finishes, and the germline J gene fills in the end. V usage is TRBV16 and J usage is TRBJ2-7, with D perhaps TRBD2 (7 bases). Per the germline V gene, CDR1 is SGHSA and CDR2 is FRNQAP. The CDR3 loop spans 14 amino acids. Trimming cost V 0 bases and J 7 bases, with 13 bases left between them. The sequenced CDR3 bases are TGTGCAAGCAGCTTAGAGACTGGGAGGGGGGAACAGTAC. This encodes CASSLETGRGEQY. The full CDR3 protein is CASSLETGRGEQYF.

Concerning this clone: Mouse names are used for the genes. The read stops 1 residue short of the end of the CDR3; the missing end is completed from the germline J gene. The rearrangement joins TRBV23 to TRBJ2-2; TRBD2 reflects the table's D call only, with no check against the DNA. CDR1 is KGHTA and CDR2 is FQNQQP in the germline V gene. The CDR3 covers 16 residues. The CDR3 spells CSSSQYGVGDTGQLYF. Partial CDR3 DNA: TGCTCCAGCAGTCAATATGGGGTGGGGGACACCGGGCAGCTCTAC. Based on the CDR3 plus reference TRBV23 and TRBJ2-2, the full variable domain is DAAVTQKPRYLIKMKGQEAEMKCIPEKGHTAVFWYQQKQSKELKFLIYFQNQQPLDQIDMVKERFSAVCPSSSLCSLGIRTCEAEDSALYLCSSSQYGVGDTGQLYFGEGSKLTVL.

This clone has a handful of counts. Gene labels here are mouse ones. The read ends 1 residue shy of where the CDR3 ends; the end is completed using the germline J gene. The chain employs TRBV26 and TRBJ2-7; TRBD2 agrees at 8 bases. The ends lost 4 bases at V and 4 bases at J; junction bases unmatched: 6. The germline V gene has CDR1 KGHPV and CDR2 FQNQEV (reference sequence). This CDR3 contains 14 residues. The CDR3 sequence is CASSPTGGFYEQYF. The sequenced part of the CDR3 DNA is TGTGCCAGCAGTCCCACTGGGGGCTTTTATGAACAGTAC.

In its sample, this clone was seen a few times. Mouse gene names and germline throughout. The read stops 1 residue short of the end of the CDR3; the missing end is completed from the germline J gene. The chain joins TRBV5 to TRBJ2-4; maybe TRBD2 (5 bases). This CDR3 region has 14 residues. In germline, CDR1 is LGHNA, CDR2 YNLKQL (reference sequence). The ends were cut back, 0 bases at V and 1 base at J, with 5 bases in the middle. The CDR3 bases that were read are TGTGCCAGCAGCCAAGACTGGGGTCAAAACACCTTGTAC. This gives the protein CASSQDWGQNTLY. The entire CDR3 sequence reads CASSQDWGQNTLYF.

The sample holds a few counts of this clone. Mouse gene names and germline throughout. From the germline J gene comes the end of the CDR3, since the read stops 1 residue before it. V gene TRBV29 combines with J gene TRBJ2-7; either TRBD1 or TRBD2 may supply D (5 bases each). Per germline, CDR1 MSHET and CDR2 SYDVDS. The CDR3 is 13 residues long. Trimming pared 5 bases from V and 3 bases from J, leaving 11 bases between. This chain's CDR3 is CASSPRGIYEQYF. The DNA read from the CDR3 is TGTGCTAGCAGTCCCCGGGGCATCTATGAACAGTAC.

The sample holds a few counts of this clone. Mouse names are used for the genes. Sequencing ends 1 residue short of the CDR3 end; the germline J gene provides the rest. The V gene is TRBV26, the J gene TRBJ1-3, with TRBD1 as a possible D gene (6 bases). Germline loops: CDR1 KGHPV, CDR2 FQNQEV (reference sequence). V gave up 3 bases and J gave up 8 bases, with 8 bases separating them. This CDR3 has 12 residues. Partial CDR3 DNA: TGTGCCAGCAGTCTCAACAGGGATACGCTCTAT. It encodes CASSLNRDTLY. The whole CDR3 protein is CASSLNRDTLYF.

With respect to this clone: The germline and genes are mouse ones. The read gets to within 1 residue of the CDR3 end, and the germline J gene fills in the rest. This rearrangement joins TRBV3 to TRBJ2-4; D gene uncertain. The CDR3 consists of 13 residues. V was trimmed by 5 bases and J by 0 bases, leaving 6 bases between them. Germline assignment: CDR1 SNHLY and CDR2 FYNGKV (reference sequence). CDR3 protein: CASSLTSQNTLYF. CDR3 DNA, as far as it was read: TGTGCCAGCAGCCTTACGAGTCAAAACACCTTGTAC.

A remark on this clone: Gene names are mouse gene names. The read stops 1 residue short of the end of the CDR3; the missing end is completed from the germline J gene. V and J are TRBV4 and TRBJ1-1; no definite D call. V was pared by 3 bases and J by 0 bases, with 5 bases between. Germline CDR1 LGHDT, CDR2 YNNKQL (reference sequence). The CDR3 has 13 residues. This CDR3 reads CASSYNSNTEVFF. The sequenced part of the CDR3 DNA is TGTGCCAGCAGCTACAACTCAAACACAGAAGTCTTC.

Notes on this clone: Germline and genes here are mouse. The CDR3 protein is CASSFPDRGSNERLFF. The CDR3 DNA, read in part, is TGTGCTAGCAGTTTCCCCGACAGGGGGTCCAACGAAAGATTATTT. The genes are TRBV29 and TRBJ1-4; 9 positions match TRBD1. The CDR3 goes on 1 residue after the read ends, and that part is filled in from the germline J gene. Germline-derived CDR1 and CDR2 are MSHET and SYDVDS. This CDR3 comprises 16 residues. J lost 2 bases, V lost 3 bases, and 4 bases had no gene match.